The rows below give T cell receptor beta chains drawn from one sample of a study of tumor-infiltrating lymphocytes in localized non-small cell lung cancer. Data came from immunoSEQ multiplex PCR; TCRdb stores just in-frame clones and leaves some out. In the table there are about 12,000 clones, 80% to 90% of which are singletons. Sequenced input: lung tumor tissue. These receptors were obtained from a human donor with non-small cell lung cancer. Each CDR3 is given with its conserved first and last residue. The order of the fields is J gene, clone size, D gene, V gene, CDR3 DNA, CDR3 protein. The D gene is left open where the match is weak. The listing skips clone size in some rows; elsewhere it reads once, few, many or a size class.

TRBJ2-3 | - | - | TRBV9 | TGTGCCAGCAGCGTAGTGGGGGTAATGGATACGCAGTATTTT | CASSVVGVMDTQYF
TRBJ1-2 | - | - | TRBV5-4 | TGTGCCAGCAGCTTGGAAGGGTATGGAGGAGGCTACACCTTC | CASSLEGYGGGYTF
TRBJ2-1 | - | TRBD2 | TRBV4-1 | TGCGCCAGCAGCCAAGATCCCTTTCCCCTAGCGGGAGGGCCCTCCAGGGAGCAGTTCTTC | CASSQDPFPLAGGPSREQFF
TRBJ2-1 | - | TRBD2 | TRBV11-3 | TGTGCCAGCAGCTTAGAGACTAGCTCCCTTTACAATGAGCAGTTCTTC | CASSLETSSLYNEQFF
TRBJ1-5 | - | - | TRBV28 | TGTGCCAGCAGGGTAACAGGGTCTTATGGCAATCAGCCCCAGCATTTT | CASRVTGSYGNQPQHF
TRBJ1-5 | - | TRBD1 | TRBV6-7 | TGTGCCAGCAGCCTCCCATTTTTGACAGGGCGCCAGCCCCAGCATTTT | CASSLPFLTGRQPQHF
TRBJ2-5 | - | - | TRBV28 | TGTGCCAGCAGTTCCGAGGTGGGCTGGGAGACCCAGTACTTC | CASSSEVGWETQYF
TRBJ2-5 | - | TRBD2 | TRBV7-9 | TGTGCCAGCAGCTTGACTCTAGCGGATCAAGAGACCCAGTACTTC | CASSLTLADQETQYF
TRBJ1-5 | - | - | TRBV5-1 | TGCGCCAGCAGCTTGGCCAGTGGTCAGCCCCAGCATTTT | CASSLASGQPQHF
TRBJ2-1 | - | - | TRBV9 | TGTGCCAGCAGCCCCCATCGTTTCGGATCGGGGTACAATGAGCAGTTCTTC | CASSPHRFGSGYNEQFF
TRBJ2-7 | - | TRBD1 | TRBV4-1 | TGCGCCAGCAGCCTTTCCTTGCCCCCAGGGGGCAGGTCCTACGAGCAGTACTTC | CASSLSLPPGGRSYEQYF
TRBJ2-7 | few | - | TRBV7-8 | TGTGCCAGCAGCCGGGGGATGGGTTCTCTTTCCTACGAGCAGTACTTC | CASSRGMGSLSYEQYF
TRBJ1-1 | - | - | TRBV4-1 | TGCGCCAGCAGCCATAAGCGGAACACTGAAGCTTTCTTT | CASSHKRNTEAFF
TRBJ1-5 | - | - | TRBV2 | TGTGCCAGCAGGATATCAGGTCAGCCCCAGCATTTT | CASRISGQPQHF
TRBJ2-3 | - | - | TRBV5-4 | TGTGCCAGCAGCTTGTCTAATTTAGTGGGAGAGAAAGATACGCAGTATTTT | CASSLSNLVGEKDTQYF
TRBJ2-5 | - | TRBD2 | TRBV30 | TGTGCCTGGAGCCCCGGACTAGCGGGAGCTGTGACCCAGTACTTC | CAWSPGLAGAVTQYF
TRBJ1-1 | - | TRBD1 | TRBV5-4 | TGTGCCAGCAGCAGAGGACAGGGCCCAGGGAGGACTGAAGCTTTCTTT | CASSRGQGPGRTEAFF
TRBJ1-5 | - | - | TRBV2 | TGTGCCAGCAGTGTCGGGTCTAGCAATCAGCCCCAGCATTTT | CASSVGSSNQPQHF
TRBJ2-2 | once | TRBD1 | TRBV5-1 | TGCGCCAGCAGCCTGGGGACAGGGGTTTTCACCGGGGAGCTGTTTTTT | CASSLGTGVFTGELFF
TRBJ2-1 | - | - | TRBV19 | TGTGCCAGTCGGTTTTCGCCCCACAACAATGAGCAGTTCTTC | CASRFSPHNNEQFF
TRBJ2-5 | - | TRBD2 | TRBV6-5 | TGTGCCAGCACTAACAGCCTAGCGGGGGGATCCCAGTACTTC | CASTNSLAGGSQYF
TRBJ2-3 | - | TRBD2 | TRBV9 | TGTGCCAGCAGCGTAGGCGGGAGGCCCTTCACAGATACGCAGTATTTT | CASSVGGRPFTDTQYF
TRBJ1-5 | - | TRBD1 | TRBV5-1 | TGCGCCAGCAGCTTGGATGGACAGGGCAATCAGCCCCAGCATTTT | CASSLDGQGNQPQHF
TRBJ1-1 | - | - | TRBV18 | TGTGCCAGCTCATCGGTGGGCGCTGAAGCTTTCTTT | CASSSVGAEAFF
TRBJ2-2 | - | - | TRBV7-9 | TGTGCCAGCAGCTTCTTTAGAACAGGGAGGACCGGGGAGCTGTTTTTT | CASSFFRTGRTGELFF
TRBJ1-6 | few | - | TRBV9 | TGTGCCAGCAGCGTAGGGGTAGGAGTGGGCAATTCACCCCTCCACTTT | CASSVGVGVGNSPLHF
TRBJ2-3 | - | - | TRBV6-5 | TGTGCCAGCCGTCCGGGACTGGGGAGAGATACGCAGTATTTT | CASRPGLGRDTQYF
TRBJ1-3 | - | - | TRBV5-1 | TGCGCCAGCAGCATGGACCCCGGGTCGGTAGGAAACACCATATATTTT | CASSMDPGSVGNTIYF
TRBJ1-5 | - | TRBD1 | TRBV10-2 | TGCGCCAGCAGTGATGGACAGGGGTCTGTTGTGGGCAATCAGCCCCAGCATTTT | CASSDGQGSVVGNQPQHF
TRBJ2-7 | - | - | TRBV7-2 | TGTGCCAGCAGCTTACGTCAGGGTACGTACGAGCAGTACTTC | CASSLRQGTYEQYF
TRBJ1-1 | - | - | TRBV19 | TGTGCCAGTAGTCCTCTAAGGGACTACGGCACTGAAGCTTTCTTT | CASSPLRDYGTEAFF
TRBJ1-3 | - | - | TRBV18 | TGTGCCAGCTCACCAGGGATCTCTGGAAACACCATATATTTT | CASSPGISGNTIYF
TRBJ2-6 | - | - | TRBV14 | TGTGCCAGCAGCTCCAGGCAGGGGATCTCTGGGGCCAACGTCCTGACTTTC | CASSSRQGISGANVLTF
TRBJ2-3 | - | - | TRBV5-6 | TGTGCCAGCAGCCGATCCTGGGATACGCAGTATTTT | CASSRSWDTQYF
TRBJ2-3 | - | - | TRBV5-4 | TGTGCCAGCAGCTTGGCCGGGCGGTTCACAGATACGCAGTATTTT | CASSLAGRFTDTQYF
TRBJ2-5 | - | TRBD1 | TRBV30 | TGTGCCTGGACAGGGGGTTTCTCCGAGACCCAGTACTTC | CAWTGGFSETQYF
TRBJ2-7 | - | - | TRBV21-1 | TGTGCCAGCTGTCGGGACAGGCACTACGAGCAGTACTTC | CASCRDRHYEQYF